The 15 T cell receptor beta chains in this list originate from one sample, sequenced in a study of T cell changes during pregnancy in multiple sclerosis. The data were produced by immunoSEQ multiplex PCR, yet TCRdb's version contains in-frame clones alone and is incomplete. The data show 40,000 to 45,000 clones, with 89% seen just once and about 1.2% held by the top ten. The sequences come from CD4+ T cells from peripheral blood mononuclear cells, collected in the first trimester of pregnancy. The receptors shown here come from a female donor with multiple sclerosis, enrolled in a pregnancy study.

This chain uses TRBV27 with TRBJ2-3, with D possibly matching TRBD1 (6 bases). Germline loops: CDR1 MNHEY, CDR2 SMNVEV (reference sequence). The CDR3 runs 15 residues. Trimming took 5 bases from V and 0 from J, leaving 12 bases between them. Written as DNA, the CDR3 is TGTGCCAGCAGTCCCCGGACAGCTAGCACAGATACGCAGTATTTT. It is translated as CASSPRTASTDTQYF.

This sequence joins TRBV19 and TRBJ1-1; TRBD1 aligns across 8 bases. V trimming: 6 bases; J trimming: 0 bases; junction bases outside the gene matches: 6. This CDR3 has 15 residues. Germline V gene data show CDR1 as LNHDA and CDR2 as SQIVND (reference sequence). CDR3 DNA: TGTGCCAGTAGCATCGGACAGGGCATGAACACTGAAGCTTTCTTT. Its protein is CASSIGQGMNTEAFF. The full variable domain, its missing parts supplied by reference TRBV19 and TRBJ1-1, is DGGITQSPKYLFRKEGQNVTLSCEQNLNHDAMYWYRQDPGQGLRLIYYSQIVNDFQKGDIAEGYSVSREKKESFPLTVTSAQKNPTAFYLCASSIGQGMNTEAFFGQGTRLTVV.

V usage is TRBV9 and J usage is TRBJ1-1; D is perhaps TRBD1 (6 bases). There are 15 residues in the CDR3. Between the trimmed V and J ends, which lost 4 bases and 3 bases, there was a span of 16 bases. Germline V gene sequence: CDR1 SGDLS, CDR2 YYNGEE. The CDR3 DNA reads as TGTGCCAGCAGCTCCCCCCCAGGGGCGGACACTGAAGCTTTCTTT. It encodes CASSSPPGADTEAFF.

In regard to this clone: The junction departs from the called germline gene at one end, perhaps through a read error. The CDR3 region has the DNA TGCGCCAGCCGTGAGGGACAGAGCCCCTACGAGCAGTACTTC. As protein: CASREGQSPYEQYF. This chain connects TRBV10-2 to TRBJ2-7; 7 nucleotides align to TRBD1. In germline, CDR1 is WSHSY, CDR2 SAAADI. There are 14 residues in the CDR3.

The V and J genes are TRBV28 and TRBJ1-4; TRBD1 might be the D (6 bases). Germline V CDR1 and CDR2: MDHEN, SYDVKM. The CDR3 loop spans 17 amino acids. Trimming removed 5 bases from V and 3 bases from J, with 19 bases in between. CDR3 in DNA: TGTGCCAGCAGTCTGGACAGACCCTACTTATCTAATGAAAAACTGTTTTTT. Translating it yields CASSLDRPYLSNEKLFF.

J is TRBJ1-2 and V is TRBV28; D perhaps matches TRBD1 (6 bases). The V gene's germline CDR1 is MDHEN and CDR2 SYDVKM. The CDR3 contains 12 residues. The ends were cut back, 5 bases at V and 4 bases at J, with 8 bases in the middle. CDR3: CASSVTGYGYTF. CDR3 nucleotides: TGTGCCAGCAGTGTGACAGGCTATGGCTACACCTTC.

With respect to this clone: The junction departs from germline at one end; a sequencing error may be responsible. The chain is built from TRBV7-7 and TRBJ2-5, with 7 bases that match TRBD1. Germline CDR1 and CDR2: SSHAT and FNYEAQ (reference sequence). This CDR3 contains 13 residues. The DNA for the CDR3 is TGTGCTAGCAGCTCTTCGGGACAGACAGCAGAGTACTTC. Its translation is CASSSSGQTAEYF.

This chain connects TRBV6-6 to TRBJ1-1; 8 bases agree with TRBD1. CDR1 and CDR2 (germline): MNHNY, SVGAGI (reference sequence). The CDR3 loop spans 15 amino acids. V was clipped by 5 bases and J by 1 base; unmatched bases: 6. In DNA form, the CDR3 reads TGTGCCAGCAGTGGATCGGGACAGGCGAACACTGAAGCTTTCTTT. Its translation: CASSGSGQANTEAFF.

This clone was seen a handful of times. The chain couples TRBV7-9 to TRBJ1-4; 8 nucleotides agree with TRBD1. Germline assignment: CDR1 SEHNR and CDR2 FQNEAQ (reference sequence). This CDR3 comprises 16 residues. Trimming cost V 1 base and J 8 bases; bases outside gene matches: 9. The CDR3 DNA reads TGTGCCAGCAGCTTAGTTTCCACAGGGGGAGGGGAAAAACTGTTTTTT. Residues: CASSLVSTGGGEKLFF.

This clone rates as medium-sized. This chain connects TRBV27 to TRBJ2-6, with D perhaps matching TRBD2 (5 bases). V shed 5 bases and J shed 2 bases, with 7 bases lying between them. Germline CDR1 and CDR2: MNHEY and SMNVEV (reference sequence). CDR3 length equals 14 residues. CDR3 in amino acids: CASSEGAGANVLTF. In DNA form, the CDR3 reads TGTGCCAGCAGTGAGGGAGCTGGGGCCAACGTCCTGACTTTC.

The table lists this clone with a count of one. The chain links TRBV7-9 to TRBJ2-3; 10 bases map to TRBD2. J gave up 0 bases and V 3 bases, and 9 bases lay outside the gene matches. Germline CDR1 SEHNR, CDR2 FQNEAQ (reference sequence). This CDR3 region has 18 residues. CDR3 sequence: CASSFLTSGTPSTDTQYF. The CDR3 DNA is TGTGCCAGCAGCTTTTTAACTAGCGGGACCCCTAGCACAGATACGCAGTATTTT. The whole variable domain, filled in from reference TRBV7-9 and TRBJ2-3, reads DTGVSQNPRHKITKRGQNVTFRCDPISEHNRLYWYRQTLGQGPEFLTYFQNEAQLEKSRLLSDRFSAERPKGSFSTLEIQRTEQGDSAMYLCASSFLTSGTPSTDTQYFGPGTRLTVL.

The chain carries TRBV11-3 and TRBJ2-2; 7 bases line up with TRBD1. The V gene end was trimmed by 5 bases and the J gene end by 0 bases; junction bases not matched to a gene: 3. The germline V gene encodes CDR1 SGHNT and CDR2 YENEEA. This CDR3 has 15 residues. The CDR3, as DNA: TGTGCCAGCAGCCAAGGGACAGCGAACACCGGGGAGCTGTTTTTT. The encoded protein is CASSQGTANTGELFF.

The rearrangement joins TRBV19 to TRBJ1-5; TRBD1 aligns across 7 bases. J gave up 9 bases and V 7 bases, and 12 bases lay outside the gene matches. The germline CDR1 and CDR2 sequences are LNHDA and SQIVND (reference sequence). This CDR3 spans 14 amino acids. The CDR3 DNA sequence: TGTGCCAGTACCCTTTCTAGGGGGCAGGGGCCCCAGCATTTT. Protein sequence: CASTLSRGQGPQHF.

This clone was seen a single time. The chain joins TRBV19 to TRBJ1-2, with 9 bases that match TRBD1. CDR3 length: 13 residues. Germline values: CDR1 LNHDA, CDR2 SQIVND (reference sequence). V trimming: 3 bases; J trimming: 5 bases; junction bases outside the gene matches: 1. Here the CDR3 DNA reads TGTGCCAGTAGTATCGGGACAGGGTATGGCTACACCTTC. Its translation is CASSIGTGYGYTF. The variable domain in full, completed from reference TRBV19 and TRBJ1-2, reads DGGITQSPKYLFRKEGQNVTLSCEQNLNHDAMYWYRQDPGQGLRLIYYSQIVNDFQKGDIAEGYSVSREKKESFPLTVTSAQKNPTAFYLCASSIGTGYGYTFGSGTRLTVV.

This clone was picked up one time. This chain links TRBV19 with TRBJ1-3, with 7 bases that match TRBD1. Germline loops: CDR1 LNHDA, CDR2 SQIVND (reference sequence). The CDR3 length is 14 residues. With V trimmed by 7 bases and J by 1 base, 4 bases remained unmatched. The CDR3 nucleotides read TGTGCCAGTATACAGGGGAAATCTGGAAACACCATATATTTT. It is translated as CASIQGKSGNTIYF.